The 10 T cell receptor beta chains reported below all come from one sample, sequenced in a study of type 1 regulatory T cells. TCRdb re-called the reads with MiXCR, one entry per CDR3 protein. The data show 60,000 to 80,000 distinct CDR3 sequences, with around 60% seen just once and 7.6% held by the top ten. Antigens of these TCRs are unknown. Sequences were obtained from cultured T cells, either the whole culture or a sorted T cell fraction (not recorded which). Subset of the sample: Tr1-enriched cell product generated in vitro against host alloantigens. The receptors stem from a human donor in good health.

V usage is TRBV5-4 and J usage is TRBJ2-2, with a tentative D call TRBD2 (6 bases). The CDR3 runs 15 residues. Germline V gives CDR1 SGHNT, CDR2 YYREEE (reference sequence). Trimming cost V 6 bases and J 7 bases, with 19 bases left between them. In DNA, the CDR3 is TGTGCCAGCACAAAAGCGGGCCCCGAATACGGGGAGCTGTTTTTT. Translated, it gives CASTKAGPEYGELFF.

The chain uses TRBV3-1 and TRBJ2-7; TRBD1 matches 8 bases. CDR1 LGHDT and CDR2 YNNKEL come from the germline V gene (reference sequence). The CDR3 loop spans 17 amino acids. V trimming: 0 bases; J trimming: 6 bases; junction bases outside the gene matches: 13. CDR3 in amino acids: CASSQDPTGRGRSEQYF. The CDR3 DNA follows: TGTGCCAGCAGCCAAGATCCCACGGGCAGGGGGCGAAGCGAGCAGTACTTC.

The chain links TRBV29-1 to TRBJ2-5; D is unresolved. This CDR3 comprises 14 residues. Germline V gene lookup returns CDR1 SQVTM and CDR2 ANQGSEA. V gave up 1 base and J gave up 0 bases, with 9 bases separating them. The chain's CDR3 is CSVEGRMDQETQYF. The CDR3, as DNA: TGCAGCGTTGAAGGCAGGATGGACCAAGAGACCCAGTACTTC.

The chain has TRBV28 and TRBJ1-1; D might be TRBD1 (5 bases). The germline V and J ends were trimmed by 2 bases and 8 bases, with 9 bases remaining between them. The CDR3 is 12 residues long. Germline V gene lookup returns CDR1 MDHEN and CDR2 SYDVKM. The CDR3 DNA is TGTGCCAGCAGTTTAACCCGGGGGGAAGCTTTCTTT. It codes for CASSLTRGEAFF.

The chain couples TRBV20-1 to TRBJ2-1, with D perhaps matching TRBD2 (5 bases). Per the germline V gene, CDR1 is DFQATT and CDR2 is SNEGSKA (reference sequence). CDR3 length: 16 residues. Between the trimmed V and J ends, which lost 7 bases and 5 bases, there was a span of 24 bases. The CDR3 here is CSGLAIAGDPHNEQFF. In DNA form, the CDR3 reads TGCAGTGGCCTTGCGATTGCGGGTGACCCCCACAATGAGCAGTTCTTC.

V gene TRBV15 combines with J gene TRBJ2-6, with D uncertain. Looked up from germline, CDR1 is LNHNV and CDR2 is YYDKDF (reference sequence). This CDR3 has 15 residues. The V end was cut by 0 bases, the J end by 4 bases, with 7 bases between. DNA of the CDR3: TGTGCCACCAGCAGAGATGTCCAGGGGGCCAACGTCCTGACTTTC. As protein: CATSRDVQGANVLTF. The whole variable domain, remainder taken from reference TRBV15 and TRBJ2-6, is DAMVIQNPRYQVTQFGKPVTLSCSQTLNHNVMYWYQQKSSQAPKLLFHYYDKDFNNEADTPDNFQSRRPNTSFCFLDIRSPGLGDTAMYLCATSRDVQGANVLTFGAGSRLTVL.

V and J are TRBV28 and TRBJ2-4; D tentatively fits TRBD1 or TRBD2 (5 bases each). CDR1 is MDHEN and CDR2 is SYDVKM in the germline V gene. CDR3 length: 19 amino acids. Trimming cost V 4 bases and J 0 bases, with 22 bases left between them. The CDR3: CASSSIGAGGPLAKNIQYF. CDR3 nucleotide sequence: TGTGCCAGCAGTTCCATCGGGGCAGGAGGACCCCTAGCCAAAAACATTCAGTACTTC.

The chain links TRBV20-1 to TRBJ2-7; TRBD1 is a possible D gene (6 bases). The V end was cut by 2 bases, the J end by 0 bases, with 8 bases between. This CDR3 has 13 amino acids. CDR1 and CDR2 (germline): DFQATT, SNEGSKA (reference sequence). In DNA form, the CDR3 reads TGCAGTGCTAGAAAACAGGGCTCCTACGAGCAGTACTTC. It yields the protein CSARKQGSYEQYF.

The chain joins TRBV7-9 to TRBJ2-1; 7 bases agree with TRBD2. This CDR3 spans 17 amino acids. Germline V gene lookup returns CDR1 SEHNR and CDR2 FQNEAQ (reference sequence). Trimming cost V 5 bases and J 4 bases; bases outside gene matches: 14. This chain's CDR3 is CASSAGRGLAEYNEQFF. CDR3 DNA sequence: TGTGCCAGCAGCGCGGGTCGGGGTCTAGCGGAATACAATGAGCAGTTCTTC.

This clonotype was seen a single time. The chain couples TRBV5-1 to TRBJ2-1; D gene ambiguous. Germline CDR1 reads SGHRS; CDR2 reads YFSETQ. Trimming stripped 4 bases from V and 9 bases from J, with 11 bases between. The CDR3 contains 12 residues. CDR3 DNA sequence: TGCGCCAGCAGCGTGACCCTCGGTGAGCAGTTCTTC. It codes for CASSVTLGEQFF.